This T cell receptor (beta chain) was sequenced during a study of cytomegalovirus exposure and HLA in healthy donors (dated by TCRdb to the late 2010s). Looking at the study overall: In an earlier analysis of roughly 590 of the donors, under 300 Gb of sequence data and 90 million to 130 million unique TCR beta sequences from about 190 million T cells were reported. An early release that covered around 590 HLA-typed donors contained about 300 gigabases of sequencing data and tens of millions of unique TCR sequences. Because of strong linkage in the cohort, 4 to 6 DR-DQ haplotypes were treated as single units for association and clustering. The study aimed to test whether cataloging public T cell receptors could reveal signatures of past pathogen exposure. Every discovery cohort repertoire had been produced on one sequencing platform. A later genetic analysis used genome-wide SNP genotypes for about 60% of the roughly 700 donors, treating that subset as a discovery cohort. The study used immunosequencing to profile the T cell repertoires of approximately 640 subjects and linked those repertoires to cytomegalovirus serostatus. High-throughput TCR immunosequencing, statistical association of individual TCRs with disease status, and machine learning were combined to predict cytomegalovirus infection status. Typing coverage varied by locus: roughly 620-640 donors for A, B, C, DRB1 and DQB1; 500 to 550 for DQA1; 600 to 610 for DPA1; some 470 for DPB1. Rather than using new phenotypic data, the later analysis identified candidate immune exposures from TCR beta sequences and from how often those sequences occurred across donors. A later analysis re-analyzed previously published TCR beta repertoires from roughly 630 donors and added high-resolution HLA genotyping to study TCR occurrence patterns. Besides the first cohort of about 730 subjects, a separate validation cohort made up of 120 different subjects was used. Alongside the repertoire data, information on donor age, sex, ethnicity and CMV serostatus was compiled. On average, 235,054 unique TCR beta nucleotide sequences were sequenced per donor among 398 genotyped donors of the cohort, with about 19% of those sequences being non-productive. Class I and class II HLA loci were covered by the typing at four-digit resolution. The genetic ancestry cluster associated with self-reported Caucasian donors included around 76% of the 300 to 450 genotyped donors. An earlier analysis of some 500 of the donors applied high-throughput TCR beta sequencing to assess whether each TCR beta V gene segment acted as functional or pseudogenic. Study-wide findings and limitations: In vitro tests confirmed that a few of the cytomegalovirus-associated TCR beta chains recognize cytomegalovirus antigens. A later analysis found that HLA-associated TCR beta chains were more clonally expanded and had lower generation probabilities than equally common non-associated chains. A later analysis found that most CMV-associated TCR beta chains appeared HLA-restricted, with HLA associations seemingly driven largely by CMV exposure. The earlier analysis of a few hundred of the donors excluded over 15 rarely observed V segments, including chromosome 9 orphons, because counts were too low. The study gave a list of some 150 TCR beta chains associated with cytomegalovirus. It was suggested by the authors that the approach could potentially be generalized to other disease states and immunological phenotypes. In a later genetic analysis, fewer N-insertions in productive TCRs were reported among donors in an Asian-associated ancestry cluster than the roughly 700-donor mean. In a later analysis, more than 15,000 TCR beta sequences were associated with specific HLA alleles at a false discovery rate of 0.05. In both the original and validation cohorts, the classifier was reported to diagnose cytomegalovirus status with high specificity and sensitivity. In a later analysis, TCR association rates were found to vary across HLA loci, with the most associated TCRs seen for DRB1 alleles and the fewest for HLA-C alleles. A group of highly shared sequence variants was considered likely to be a technical artifact of the sequencing pipeline. For the cohort, immune exposure information was limited to CMV serostatus. A later genetic analysis associated a missense DCLRE1C variant with V-gene and J-gene trimming of TCR beta chains, and an independent cohort replicated the association. Sequencing depth was assumed to be roughly uniform across donors in the presence/absence analyses, though that assumption may not hold. A further reported finding was that TCR beta sequences accurately predicted the HLA-A and HLA-B alleles for most subjects in the first cohort. Assigning TCR associations to individual alleles was difficult when HLA alleles, especially DR and DQ, strongly co-occurred. Because some donors lacked HLA typing at each locus, the association tests relied only on the typed subset. In an earlier analysis of a few hundred of the donors, most TCR beta V segments were observed in productive rearrangements about 87% or about 30% of the time, broadly matching IMGT annotations. In this cohort, only TCR beta chains were sequenced, and detectable features were limited by the absence of alpha or paired-chain data. Correlated functional status among segregating V segments might be attributable to linkage disequilibrium, but an unknown experimental factor could not be ruled out. A later analysis reported that several top co-occurrence clusters appeared linked to parvovirus B19, influenza, CMV and Epstein-Barr virus. While some public TCRs were present in many individuals, most TCR sequences turned up only very rarely across donors.

In total, roughly 670 healthy bone marrow donors made up the cohort. Cohort members were all nominally healthy when sampled, although unrecorded immune exposures were likely present. The donor was CMV seronegative and was included in the group of several hundred seronegative cohort members. Every donor gave a peripheral blood sample, and the peripheral blood mononuclear cells from that sample were used for TCR beta sequencing. The Qiagen DNeasy Blood Extraction Kit was used to extract genomic DNA from the blood cell samples. The library was built by means of the immunoSEQ multiplex PCR assay. A mixture of 60 forward primers for TCR Vbeta segments and 13 reverse primers for TCR Jbeta segments was used in the multiplex PCR. Amplification of the CDR3 region of rearranged TCR beta genes was performed with a multiplex PCR assay on genomic DNA. On the Illumina HiSeq System, the amplified TCR beta libraries were sequenced as 87-base-pair reads. Turning to the authors' computational methods: In a later analysis, tens of millions of unique TCR beta chains were counted across the roughly 700 repertoires, and roughly 10 million of these chains were shared by at least two donors. Raw reads were error-corrected and collapsed into unique sequences with a nearest-neighbor algorithm that merged closely related sequences to remove PCR and sequencing errors. Alignment of CDR3 sequences to IMGT reference sequences was used to assign V, D and J gene segments. For a sequence to be retained, at least a six-nucleotide match to both a V gene segment and a J gene segment was required. A rearrangement counted as productive if the CDR3 had no stop codons and remained in frame with V and J, and every other rearrangement counted as non-productive. Following IMGT convention, CDR3 was defined as the stretch from the second conserved V-encoded cysteine up to the conserved J-encoded phenylalanine. Sequences without an unambiguous match to a single V gene segment were excluded from the earlier analysis of a few hundred of the donors. In an earlier analysis of roughly 500 of the donors, V segments were called functional above 56.7% productive rearrangements and were called segregating when the between-donor standard deviation exceeded 5%. To diagnose cytomegalovirus status from the catalog of TCR beta chain sequences, a statistical classification framework was built. V and J gene assignment, in a later analysis, came from comparing TCR nucleotide sequences with IMGT/GENE-DB human TR gene sequences. Using the TCRdist pipeline, a later analysis assigned CDR3 sequences along with most-parsimonious VDJ recombination scenarios. In a later analysis, every TCR beta chain was defined by the combination of its CDR3 amino acid sequence and its V-gene family, and reads without a unique V-gene family were dropped. A later analysis removed 450 to 600 highly shared, low-generation-probability nucleotide sequences to deal with suspected cross-contamination and a sequencing artifact. For each public chain, a later analysis derived a clonal expansion index from normalized ranks of inferred template counts within each repertoire. A later analysis computed generation probabilities with a VDJ recombination model fitted to out-of-frame rearrangements, and checked the results against IGoR. Hypergeometric tests were used in a later analysis to score TCR-TCR, TCR-HLA and TCR-CMV co-occurrence, with a repertoire-size bias correction applied to the TCR pairs. False discovery rates were estimated in a later analysis by permuting HLA or CMV assignments 20 times. A later analysis grouped co-occurring TCRs with DBSCAN, adding TCRdist sequence similarity when clustering within HLA-allele-positive subsets. Repertoires with fewer than 30,000 or more than 120,000 public chains, plus five repertoires with anomalous nucleotide sharing, were excluded from co-occurrence clustering. The clones in this table, taken by TCRdb from immuneACCESS, are in-frame only. Not every clone is retained; where verified, under half of the shortfall comes from an unresolved V gene, and the cause of the rest is unknown. V, J and clone size derive from that table, while D and trimming were established from the DNA sequence. The sample profile shows approximately 270,000 clones; about 80% of them were found once. Together, the top ten hold about 0.3% of the sample.

Note on this clone: What this receptor recognizes is not known. No base-level quality is on record; no much larger clone is a single base apart.

The sequenced sample was PBMCs. The sequence was obtained from a girl aged 2-9 years in good health and CMV-seronegative.

The sequenced DNA: TGTGCCAGCAGCTTACTGCAGGGGGCTGGTCAGCCCCAGCATTTT. The resulting protein is CASSLLQGAGQPQHF. The chain is made from TRBV7-8 and TRBJ1-5; 8 bases in between match TRBD1. CDR1 and CDR2 were assigned from the germline V gene as SGHVS and FQNEAQ. After removal of 2 bases from V and 6 bases from J, the junction retains 6 bases not matched to a gene. From cysteine to phenylalanine, the CDR3 is 15 amino acids long. This entry keeps only the CDR3 DNA: 45 bases, framed from base 1. With all but the CDR3 taken from the reference TRBV7-8 and TRBJ1-5 genes, the full variable domain is: GAGVSQSPRYKVAKRGQDVALRCDPISGHVSLFWYQQALGQGPEFLTYFQNEAQLDKSGLPSDRFFAERPEGSVSTLKIQRTQQEDSAVYLCASSLLQGAGQPQHFGDGTRLSIL.